Below are 14 T cell receptor beta chains sequenced from a single sample in a study of T cells expressing NK-cell markers. One entry per CDR3 protein, without DNA, is what TCRdb gives after re-calling the 5' RACE reads. The sample table includes about 160,000 distinct CDR3 sequences. The sequencing sample was made of blood T cells: a sorted CD56 or NKG2C T cell subset, CD4+ or CD8+ T cells, or bulk PBMC T cells (not recorded which). These receptors were obtained from a man aged 18-70 years in good health.

The V call is TRBV14, the J call TRBJ2-5; TCRdb designates TRBD1, a call that cannot be tested without DNA. Germline V lookup: CDR1 SGHDN, CDR2 FVKESK. The CDR3 runs 15 residues. CDR3 residues: CASSRMLGARETQYF.

The rearrangement links TRBV29-1 to TRBJ2-2; lacking DNA, the TRBD2 call made by TCRdb goes unchecked. The CDR3 runs 15 residues. The V gene's germline CDR1 is SQVTM and CDR2 ANQGSEA. CDR3 in amino acids: CSVVLGGANTGELFF.

The rearrangement uses TRBV5-1 and TRBJ2-1. The germline V gene encodes CDR1 SGHRS and CDR2 YFSETQ. The CDR3 is 16 amino acids. The CDR3 is CASSTATGSSYNEQFF.

The chain links TRBV29-1 to TRBJ1-1; TCRdb designates TRBD1, a call that cannot be tested without DNA. The CDR3 is 16 residues long. Germline CDR1 is SQVTM and CDR2 is ANQGSEA. The CDR3 loop is CSVEDYLIRGPTEAFF.

This sequence joins TRBV2 and TRBJ2-3; TCRdb gives TRBD1 as the D gene, but with no DNA this cannot be confirmed. The CDR3 contains 15 residues. CDR1 is SNHLY and CDR2 is FYNNEI in the germline V gene. The CDR3 loop reads CASSDTGGSTDTQYF.

V and J are TRBV5-6 and TRBJ2-2; TCRdb indicates TRBD1, and absent DNA this call remains unverified. Germline-derived CDR1 and CDR2 are SGHDT and YYEEEE. The CDR3 loop spans 16 amino acids. The CDR3 reads CASSFLPGGTAGELFF. Drawing the rest from reference TRBV5-6 and TRBJ2-2, the complete variable domain is DAGVTQSPTHLIKTRGQQVTLRCSPKSGHDTVSWYQQALGQGPQFIFQYYEEEERQRGNFPDRFSGHQFPNYSSELNVNALLLGDSALYLCASSFLPGGTAGELFFGEGSRLTVL.

The chain uses TRBV7-9 and TRBJ2-7; lacking DNA, the TRBD1 call made by TCRdb goes unchecked. The germline gives CDR1 SEHNR, CDR2 FQNEAQ (reference sequence). The CDR3 is 17 amino acids. This CDR3 is CASSFDGGGSSFYEQYF.

The chain joins TRBV30 to TRBJ1-2. Germline values: CDR1 GTSNPN, CDR2 SVGIG (reference sequence). The CDR3 sequence is 13 residues long. CDR3 protein: CAWSVEWDYGYTF.

The V and J genes are TRBV5-1 and TRBJ1-2; TCRdb outputs TRBD1, but without DNA this stays unchecked. This CDR3 is built from 15 residues. CDR1 is SGHRS and CDR2 is YFSETQ in the germline V gene. The chain's CDR3 is CASSLRTGEVYGYTF.

The chain joins TRBV6-1 to TRBJ2-7; no DNA is available, so the TRBD1 call from TCRdb remains unchecked. Per germline, CDR1 MNHNS and CDR2 SASEGT. This CDR3 region has 16 residues. The CDR3 reads CASSQPPGQGSGEQYF.

The chain links TRBV12-3 or TRBV12-4 to TRBJ2-1; TCRdb returns TRBD1, unconfirmable since there is no DNA. The length of the CDR3 is 18 residues. CDR3 residues: CASSLRAAASISYNEQFF.

The gene calls are TRBV7-8 and TRBJ2-5. The CDR3 runs 14 residues. The V gene's germline CDR1 is SGHVS and CDR2 FQNEAQ. CDR3 residues: CASSLQELTETQYF.

This chain links TRBV24-1 with TRBJ2-2; the D gene TCRdb calls, TRBD2, cannot be checked with no DNA. In germline, CDR1 is KGHDR, CDR2 SFDVKD. This CDR3 spans 15 amino acids. The CDR3 loop reads CATSDLRGGTGELFF.

The V and J genes are TRBV5-1 and TRBJ2-7; TCRdb lists TRBD2, though no DNA is available to test this call. Germline CDR1 SGHRS, CDR2 YFSETQ. This CDR3 has 15 residues. The chain's CDR3 is CASSGTYASDDEQYF.